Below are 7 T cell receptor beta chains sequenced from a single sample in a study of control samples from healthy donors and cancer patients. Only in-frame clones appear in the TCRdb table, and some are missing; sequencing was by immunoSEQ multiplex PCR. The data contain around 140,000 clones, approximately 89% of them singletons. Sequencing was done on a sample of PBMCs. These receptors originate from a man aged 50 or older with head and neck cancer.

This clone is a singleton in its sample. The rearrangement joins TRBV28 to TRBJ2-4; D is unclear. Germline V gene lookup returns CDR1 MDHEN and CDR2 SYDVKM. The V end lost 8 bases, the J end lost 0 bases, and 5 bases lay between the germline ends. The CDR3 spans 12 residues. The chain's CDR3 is CASALAKNIQYF. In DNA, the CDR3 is TGTGCCAGCGCGCTAGCCAAAAACATTCAGTACTTC.

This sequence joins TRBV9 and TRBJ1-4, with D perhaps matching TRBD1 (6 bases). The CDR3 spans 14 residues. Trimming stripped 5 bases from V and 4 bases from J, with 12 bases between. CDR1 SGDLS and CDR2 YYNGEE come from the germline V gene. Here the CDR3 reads CASSPGHINEKLFF. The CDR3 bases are TGTGCCAGCAGTCCGGGACACATTAATGAAAAACTGTTTTTT.

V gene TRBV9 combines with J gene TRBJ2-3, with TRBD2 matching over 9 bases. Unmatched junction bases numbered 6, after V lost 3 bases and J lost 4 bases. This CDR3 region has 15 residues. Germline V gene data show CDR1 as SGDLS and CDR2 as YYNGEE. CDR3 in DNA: TGTGCCAGCAGCGCACCGGGACTAGCCCCAGATACGCAGTATTTT. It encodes CASSAPGLAPDTQYF.

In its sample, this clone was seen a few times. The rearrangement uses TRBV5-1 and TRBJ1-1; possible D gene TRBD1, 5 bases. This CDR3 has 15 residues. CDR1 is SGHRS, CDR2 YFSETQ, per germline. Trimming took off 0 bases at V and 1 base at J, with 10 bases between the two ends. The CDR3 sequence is CASSLGGWENTEAFF. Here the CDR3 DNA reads TGCGCCAGCAGCTTGGGGGGCTGGGAGAACACTGAAGCTTTCTTT.

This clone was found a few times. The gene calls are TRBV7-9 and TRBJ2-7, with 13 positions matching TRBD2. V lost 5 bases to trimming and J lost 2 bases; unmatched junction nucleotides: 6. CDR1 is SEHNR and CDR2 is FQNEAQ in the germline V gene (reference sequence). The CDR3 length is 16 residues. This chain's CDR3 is CASSIRLAGGTYEQYF. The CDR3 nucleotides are TGTGCCAGCAGCATCAGACTAGCGGGGGGAACCTACGAGCAGTACTTC.

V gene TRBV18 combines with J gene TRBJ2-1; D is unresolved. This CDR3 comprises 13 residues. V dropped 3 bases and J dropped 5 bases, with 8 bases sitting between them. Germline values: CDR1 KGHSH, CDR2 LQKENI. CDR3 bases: TGTGCCAGCTCACCCCAGAACGACAATGAGCAGTTCTTC. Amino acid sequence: CASSPQNDNEQFF.

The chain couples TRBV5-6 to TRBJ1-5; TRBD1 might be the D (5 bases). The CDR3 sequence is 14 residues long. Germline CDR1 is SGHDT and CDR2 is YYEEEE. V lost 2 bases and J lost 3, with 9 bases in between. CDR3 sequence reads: CASSFGGVNQPQHF. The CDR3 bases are TGTGCCAGCAGCTTTGGAGGGGTCAATCAGCCCCAGCATTTT. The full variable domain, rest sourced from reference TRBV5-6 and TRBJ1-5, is DAGVTQSPTHLIKTRGQQVTLRCSPKSGHDTVSWYQQALGQGPQFIFQYYEEEERQRGNFPDRFSGHQFPNYSSELNVNALLLGDSALYLCASSFGGVNQPQHFGDGTRLSIL.